This T cell receptor beta chain was identified during a study of naive CD8 T cells in extremely preterm neonates. Germline V gene sequence: CDR1 SGHAT, CDR2 FQNNGV. CDR3 length: 13 residues. Trimming took 3 bases from V and 0 from J, leaving 6 bases between them. Study outcomes and limitations: CDR3 nucleotide sharing was less than 3.5% in preterm, about 0.44% term, 0.025% to 0.03% children, over 0.0085% adults.

Deliveries were elective term cesareans at about 35-41 weeks, with no labor or membrane rupture. Mothers with known HIV infection were excluded. The data were produced by immunoSEQ multiplex PCR, yet TCRdb's version contains in-frame clones alone and is incomplete. The sample carries roughly 6,500 clones, approximately 98% recorded once. Notes on this clone: Its target is not known.

Material: naive CD8+ T cells from cord blood. This chain uses TRBV11-2 with TRBJ2-7, with a possible D match to TRBD2 (5 bases). The receptor comes from a newborn in good health. CDR3 coding DNA: TGTGCCAGCAGCTTGGACTTCTCCTACGAGCAGTACTTC. Protein product: CASSLDFSYEQYF.